This T cell receptor beta chain was profiled in a study of blood T cell repertoires in COVID-19. V was shortened by 0 bases and J by 4 bases, with 10 bases between the two germline ends. Germline V gene data show CDR1 as MNHEY and CDR2 as SVGEGT. This CDR3 region has 15 residues. As concerns this clone: This specimen includes other DNA sequences encoding the same CDR3.

Sequencing used immunoSEQ multiplex PCR; TCRdb keeps in-frame clones, though not all of them. The table includes fewer than 250,000 clones, 83% detected once. This clonotype was obtained from a woman between 35 and 50 years old who had been exposed to COVID-19. This chain links TRBV6-2 or TRBV6-3 with TRBJ1-5, with D maybe TRBD1 (6 bases). Sequencing used PBMCs or T cells enriched from blood (not recorded which). This CDR3 reads CASSYSSRGNQPQHF. In nucleotides, the CDR3 is TGTGCCAGCAGTTACTCGAGCAGGGGAAATCAGCCCCAGCATTTT.